This note documents a single TCR beta chain sequence. This sample was taken from a study of blood T cell repertoires in COVID-19. Study in general: Samples taken during acute and convalescent COVID-19 were collected in the United States, Italy and Spain. T cells, B-cell-depleted T cells, or PBMCs provided the cDNA or gDNA that served as material.

V dropped 5 bases and J dropped 10; count of bases not matched to a gene: 6. Germline V gene sequence: CDR1 SGHDT, CDR2 YYEEEE. The CDR3 extends over 13 amino acids. Data came from immunoSEQ multiplex PCR; TCRdb stores just in-frame clones and leaves some out. The repertoire holds tens of thousands of clones, with roughly 86% as singletons. V usage is TRBV5-6 and J usage is TRBJ1-6; TRBD1 aligns across 7 bases. This clonotype originated in a man aged 45-60 years with active or convalescent COVID-19. Sample: peripheral blood. This chain's CDR3 is CASSYDRDSPLHF. CDR3 coding DNA: TGTGCCAGCAGTTATGACAGGGACTCACCCCTCCACTTT. Full variable domain (remainder filled in from reference TRBV5-6 and TRBJ1-6): DAGVTQSPTHLIKTRGQQVTLRCSPKSGHDTVSWYQQALGQGPQFIFQYYEEEERQRGNFPDRFSGHQFPNYSSELNVNALLLGDSALYLCASSYDRDSPLHFGNGTRLTVT.